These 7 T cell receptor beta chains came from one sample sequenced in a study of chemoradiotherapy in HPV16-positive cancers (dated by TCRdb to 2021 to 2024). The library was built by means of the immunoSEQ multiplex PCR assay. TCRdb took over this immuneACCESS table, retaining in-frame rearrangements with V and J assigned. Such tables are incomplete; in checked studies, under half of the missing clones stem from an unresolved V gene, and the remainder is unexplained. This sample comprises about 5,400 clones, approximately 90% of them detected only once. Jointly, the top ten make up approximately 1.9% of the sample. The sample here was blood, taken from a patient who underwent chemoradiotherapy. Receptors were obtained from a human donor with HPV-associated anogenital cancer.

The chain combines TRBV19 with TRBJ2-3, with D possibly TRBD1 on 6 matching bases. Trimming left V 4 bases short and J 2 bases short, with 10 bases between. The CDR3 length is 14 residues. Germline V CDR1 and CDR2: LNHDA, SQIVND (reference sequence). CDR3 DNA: TGTGCCAGTAGTAGGGGGCAGAACACAGATACGCAGTATTTT. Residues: CASSRGQNTDTQYF.

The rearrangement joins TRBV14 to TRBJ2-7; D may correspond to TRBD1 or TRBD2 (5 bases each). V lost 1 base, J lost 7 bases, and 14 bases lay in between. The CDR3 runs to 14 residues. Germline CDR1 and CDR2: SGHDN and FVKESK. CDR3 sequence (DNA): TGTGCCAGCAGCCAAGGGGTTGGGACGAATGAGCAGTACTTC. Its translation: CASSQGVGTNEQYF. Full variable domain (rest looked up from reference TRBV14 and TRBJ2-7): EAGVTQFPSHSVIEKGQTVTLRCDPISGHDNLYWYRRVMGKEIKFLLHFVKESKQDESGMPNNRFLAERTGGTYSTLKVQPAELEDSGVYFCASSQGVGTNEQYFGPGTRLTVT.

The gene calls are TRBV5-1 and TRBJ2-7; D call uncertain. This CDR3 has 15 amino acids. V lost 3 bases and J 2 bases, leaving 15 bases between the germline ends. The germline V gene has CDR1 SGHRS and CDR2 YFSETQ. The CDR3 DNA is TGCGCCAGCAGCTCTGGAAGCCATGGAACCTACGAGCAGTACTTC. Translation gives CASSSGSHGTYEQYF.

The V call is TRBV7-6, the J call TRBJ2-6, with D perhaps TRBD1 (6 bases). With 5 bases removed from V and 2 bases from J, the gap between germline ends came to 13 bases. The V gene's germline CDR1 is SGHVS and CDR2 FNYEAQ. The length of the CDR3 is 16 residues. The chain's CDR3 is CASSRTAVPGANVLTF. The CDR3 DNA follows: TGTGCCAGCAGCAGGACAGCGGTCCCTGGGGCCAACGTCCTGACTTTC.

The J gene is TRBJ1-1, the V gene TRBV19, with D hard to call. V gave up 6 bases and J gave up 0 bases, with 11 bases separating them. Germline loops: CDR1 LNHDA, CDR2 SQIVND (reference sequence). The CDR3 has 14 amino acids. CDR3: CASSPGRMNTEAFF. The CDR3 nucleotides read TGTGCCAGTAGCCCCGGACGGATGAACACTGAAGCTTTCTTT.

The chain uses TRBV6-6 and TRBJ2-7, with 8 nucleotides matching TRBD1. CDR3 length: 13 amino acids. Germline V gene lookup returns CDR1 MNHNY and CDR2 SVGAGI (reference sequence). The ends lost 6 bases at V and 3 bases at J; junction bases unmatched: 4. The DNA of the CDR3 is TGTGCCAGCAGGGGACAGGTGCTCTACGAGCAGTACTTC. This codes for CASRGQVLYEQYF.

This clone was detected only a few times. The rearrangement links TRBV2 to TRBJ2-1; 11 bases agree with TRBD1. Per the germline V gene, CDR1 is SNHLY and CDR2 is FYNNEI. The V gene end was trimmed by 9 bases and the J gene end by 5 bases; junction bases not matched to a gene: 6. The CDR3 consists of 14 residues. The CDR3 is CARAGQGADNEQFF. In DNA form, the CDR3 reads TGTGCCAGAGCCGGACAGGGGGCCGACAATGAGCAGTTCTTC.